These T cell receptor beta chains were read from a single sample in a study of cytomegalovirus exposure and HLA in healthy donors. Clones were read by immunoSEQ multiplex PCR, and TCRdb kept only the in-frame ones, dropping some. The data contain tens of thousands of clones, around 71% of them singletons. Sequenced material: PBMCs. Source of these receptors: a man between 60 and 70 years old in good health and CMV-seronegative. CDR3s include the opening cysteine and the closing phenylalanine or tryptophan. The D gene is left open where the match is weak. Size values are once, few and many counts, or a class for expanded clones, and some rows have none.

TRBV7-8	NA	TRBJ1-6	TRBD1	CASRRGTGDNSPLHF	TGTGCCAGCAGAAGGGGGACAGGGGATAATTCACCCCTCCACTTT
TRBV2	NA	TRBJ2-3	TRBD2	CASSERSGGASDTQYF	TGTGCCAGCAGTGAAAGGAGCGGGGGGGCGTCGGATACGCAGTATTTT
TRBV29-1	NA	TRBJ1-1	TRBD1	CIHQGDTEAFF	TGCATTCATCAGGGGGACACTGAAGCTTTCTTT
TRBV6-5	NA	TRBJ2-2	NA	CASSYGASGELFF	TGTGCCAGCAGTTACGGGGCTTCCGGGGAGCTGTTTTTT
TRBV5-6	once	TRBJ2-5	NA	CASSLTGIETQYF	TGTGCCAGCAGCTTGACAGGGATTGAGACCCAGTACTTC
TRBV15	once	TRBJ1-2	NA	CATSRETGGGYTF	TGTGCCACCAGCAGGGAGACAGGAGGCGGCTACACCTTC
TRBV6-1	NA	TRBJ2-3	TRBD2	CASSEAASGRVADTQYF	TGTGCCAGCAGTGAAGCGGCTAGCGGGAGGGTAGCAGATACGCAGTATTTT
TRBV30	once	TRBJ1-3	NA	CAWSARGSGNTIYF	TGTGCCTGGAGTGCCAGGGGTAGTGGAAACACCATATATTTT
TRBV25-1	NA	TRBJ2-3	TRBD2	CASSDSSGGLHSTDTQYF	TGTGCCAGCAGTGACTCCAGCGGGGGTCTCCATAGCACAGATACGCAGTATTTT
TRBV7-2	NA	TRBJ2-1	TRBD2	CASSSREGNEQFF	TGTGCCAGCAGCTCCCGGGAGGGGAATGAGCAGTTCTTC
TRBV29-1	NA	TRBJ2-3	TRBD2	CSVPSGGGRSDTQYF	TGCAGCGTTCCGTCGGGGGGAGGGAGGTCAGATACGCAGTATTTT
TRBV28	NA	TRBJ2-2	NA	CASGGINTGELFF	TGTGCCAGCGGGGGCATTAACACCGGGGAGCTGTTTTTT
TRBV7-2	once	TRBJ1-2	NA	CASSPGGVRADYGYTF	TGTGCCAGCAGCCCTGGGGGGGTTAGGGCCGACTATGGCTACACCTTC
TRBV7-2	NA	TRBJ2-1	TRBD2	CASSLGTRSSNEQFF	TGTGCCAGCAGCTTGGGGACTAGGAGTAGCAATGAGCAGTTCTTC
TRBV5-4	few	TRBJ2-7	TRBD1	CASSPVRGTSDEQYF	TGTGCCAGCAGCCCAGTCAGGGGGACGAGCGACGAGCAGTACTTC
TRBV5-1	NA	TRBJ2-5	NA	CASSLYDSQETQYF	TGCGCCAGCAGCTTGTATGACAGCCAAGAGACCCAGTACTTC
TRBV7-2	NA	TRBJ1-3	NA	CASSFQGVGGNTIYF	TGTGCCAGCAGCTTTCAGGGTGTAGGTGGAAACACCATATATTTT
TRBV7-2	NA	TRBJ2-3	TRBD2	CASSFRGEDTQYF	TGTGCCAGCAGCTTCCGGGGGGAGGATACGCAGTATTTT
TRBV28	NA	TRBJ1-1	NA	CASSSGNTEAFF	TGTGCCAGCAGTTCAGGCAACACTGAAGCTTTCTTT
TRBV5-1	NA	TRBJ2-5	TRBD2	CASSPRLAAPETQYF	TGCGCCAGCAGCCCCCGACTAGCCGCCCCAGAGACCCAGTACTTC
TRBV27	NA	TRBJ2-1	TRBD2	CASSPGTSSYNEQFF	TGTGCCAGCAGTCCCGGGACTAGCTCCTACAATGAGCAGTTCTTC
TRBV10-3	NA	TRBJ2-7	NA	CAISGTQLYEQYF	TGTGCCATCAGCGGGACTCAATTGTACGAGCAGTACTTC
TRBV5-1	NA	TRBJ1-3	NA	CASSLAGGSGNTIYF	TGCGCCAGCAGCTTGGCCGGGGGCTCTGGAAACACCATATATTTT
TRBV5-1	NA	TRBJ1-2	TRBD1	CASSTGTGVYGYTF	TGCGCCAGCAGCACCGGGACAGGGGTCTATGGCTACACCTTC
TRBV7-7	few	TRBJ2-2	TRBD1	CASSPTGAGELFF	TGTGCTAGCAGCCCGACAGGGGCCGGGGAGCTGTTTTTT
TRBV27	NA	TRBJ2-3	TRBD2	CASSQTSGASDTQYF	TGTGCCAGCAGCCAAACTAGCGGGGCATCAGATACGCAGTATTTT
TRBV7-8	NA	TRBJ2-2	NA	CASSLAAGVPGELFF	TGTGCCAGCAGCTTAGCGGCAGGGGTTCCCGGGGAGCTGTTTTTT
TRBV7-2	NA	TRBJ2-7	TRBD2	CASSLVAGVDEQYF	TGTGCCAGCAGCTTAGTAGCGGGCGTGGACGAGCAGTACTTC
TRBV2	few	TRBJ1-1	NA	CASNPRTEAFF	TGTGCCAGTAACCCTCGGACTGAAGCTTTCTTT
TRBV5-1	once	TRBJ2-2	TRBD1	CASSSTGVLNANTGELFF	TGCGCCAGCAGCTCGACAGGGGTACTAAACGCGAACACCGGGGAGCTGTTTTTT
TRBV7-9	few	TRBJ2-7	TRBD1	CASSLRGRVWGEQYF	TGTGCCAGCAGCCTCAGGGGGCGCGTATGGGGCGAGCAGTACTTC
TRBV9	once	TRBJ2-3	TRBD1	CASSDDRGTDTQYF	TGTGCCAGCAGCGATGACAGGGGCACAGATACGCAGTATTTT
TRBV5-4	once	TRBJ2-3	TRBD2	CASTPGTSASTDTQYF	TGTGCCAGCACCCCGGGGACTAGCGCCAGCACAGATACGCAGTATTTT
TRBV7-8	NA	TRBJ2-1	TRBD1	CASSFWTGQGEQFF	TGTGCCAGCAGCTTCTGGACAGGACAGGGTGAGCAGTTCTTC
TRBV9	NA	TRBJ2-1	TRBD2	CASSVRDYSNEQFF	TGTGCCAGCAGCGTCCGGGACTACTCCAATGAGCAGTTCTTC
TRBV2	NA	TRBJ1-4	TRBD1	CAGKTGQSNEKLFF	TGTGCCGGTAAAACGGGACAGTCGAATGAAAAACTGTTTTTT
TRBV25-1	NA	TRBJ2-5	NA	CASSERPEGRGETQYF	TGTGCCAGCAGTGAACGACCCGAGGGTCGAGGAGAGACCCAGTACTTC
TRBV7-9	NA	TRBJ1-2	TRBD1	CASSDIRTGQGYTF	TGTGCCAGCAGCGATATTAGGACAGGGCAAGGCTACACCTTC
TRBV28	NA	TRBJ2-5	NA	CASSSLQGPETQYF	TGTGCCAGCAGTTCCCTACAGGGCCCAGAGACCCAGTACTTC
TRBV25-1	NA	TRBJ2-7	TRBD1	CASSSGTGRFEQYF	TGTGCCAGCAGCTCCGGGACAGGGAGGTTCGAGCAGTACTTC